This TCR beta chain was observed in a study of cytomegalovirus exposure and HLA in healthy donors. Study conclusions and caveats: Researchers reported that three CMV-associated chains were confirmed in vitro as CMV antigen-specific. Later analysis demonstrated an association between a missense DCLRE1C variant and TCR beta V- and J-gene trimming.

Germline V gene data show CDR1 as SGHVS and CDR2 as FQNEAQ. Germline trimming cut 6 bases from V and 6 bases from J; bases unmatched to any gene: 16. The CDR3 covers 17 residues. PCR was performed using 60 Vbeta and 13 Jbeta primers. Using immunoSEQ multiplex PCR, the repertoire was profiled, and TCRdb retains in-frame clones only, with some absent. This table holds 110,000 to 150,000 clones, around 80% found once. For this clone: The antigen is undetermined.

These donors counted as nominally healthy when sampled, but unrecorded immune exposures were likely. The chain is built from TRBV7-8 and TRBJ2-3; 9 nucleotides agree with TRBD1. The sequencing sample was made of PBMCs. This TCR derives from a female donor in good health and CMV-seronegative. CDR3 loop: CASRHNTRDRDSDTQYF. CDR3 nucleotide sequence: TGTGCCAGCAGACATAATACACGGGACAGGGATTCGGATACGCAGTATTTT.